Presented here are 9 T cell receptor beta chains from one specimen sequenced in a study of CD8 T cells in ankylosing spondylitis (dated by TCRdb to 2017 to 2019). The investigation overall reported the following: Blood from ankylosing spondylitis patients appeared to be characterized by a TCR beta motif composed of several highly homologous amino acid variants.

Library generation was performed with 5' RACE. Data came from an Illumina HiSeq 2500. TCRdb's own reprocessing of the public reads used fastp at Q25 and MiXCR and kept productive beta chains. One record per CDR3 amino acid sequence lists the most common genes and DNA. The sample contains around 390,000 distinct CDR3 sequences, about a fifth of them found a single time. The ten most abundant clones make up about a sixth of the sample. These receptors' antigens are unknown. The sequenced sample was blood, either unsorted or a sorted T cell fraction (not recorded which). These receptors came from a male donor with ankylosing spondylitis.

This clonotype has only a few counts. The chain combines TRBV29-1 with TRBJ2-3, with D tentatively TRBD2 (6 bases). Trimming removed 7 bases at V and 7 bases at J, with 21 bases between. This CDR3 is 14 amino acids long. From germline, CDR1 is SQVTM and CDR2 ANQGSEA. The CDR3 DNA sequence: TGCAGCGCTCAAAGGAGAGGGAGGAGTAATACGCAGTATTTT. Translating gives CSAQRRGRSNTQYF.

This clonotype was seen only a few times. The chain links TRBV6-1 to TRBJ2-1; D may be TRBD2 (5 bases). Trimming took 8 bases from V and 3 from J, leaving 14 bases between them. The CDR3 contains 14 residues. CDR1 is MNHNS, CDR2 SASEGT, per germline. DNA for the CDR3: TGTGCCAGCTCTCTACTTGGAGGCTACAATGAGCAGTTCTTC. This encodes CASSLLGGYNEQFF.

A word on this clonotype: Sequence at one end of the junction differs from germline and may be a read error. CDR3 in amino acids: CASSRDRGLTINEQSF. CDR3 nucleotide sequence: TGTGCCAGTAGCCGGGACAGGGGACTTACTATCAATGAGCAGTCCTTC. The chain couples TRBV19 to TRBJ2-1, with 10 bases aligning to TRBD1. Per germline, CDR1 LNHDA and CDR2 SQIVND (reference sequence). The CDR3 is 16 amino acids.

In this sample, this clonotype turned up many times. The V call is TRBV18, the J call TRBJ1-1; a weak D match, TRBD1 (5 bases). Trimming took 3 bases from V and 1 from J, leaving 9 bases between them. Germline CDR1 and CDR2: KGHSH and LQKENI. This CDR3 region has 14 residues. CDR3 in amino acids: CASSPGLQNTEAFF. The CDR3 DNA follows: TGTGCCAGCTCACCGGGACTTCAGAACACTGAAGCTTTCTTT.

The chain carries TRBV19 and TRBJ1-1; D remains ambiguous. With 7 bases removed from V and 7 bases from J, the gap between germline ends came to 13 bases. Per germline, CDR1 LNHDA and CDR2 SQIVND (reference sequence). This CDR3 spans 12 amino acids. The CDR3 nucleotides read TGTGCCAGTAATCCGGTGTTCCTTGAAGCTTTCTTT. Residues: CASNPVFLEAFF.

The rearrangement uses TRBV7-2 and TRBJ1-5, with D possibly being TRBD1 (5 bases). The CDR3 contains 16 residues. CDR1 is SGHTA and CDR2 is FQGNSA in the germline V gene. Trimming left V 3 bases short and J 2 bases short, with 14 bases between. The CDR3 spells CASSLIGTRGNQPQHF. CDR3 coding DNA: TGTGCCAGCAGCTTGATAGGGACCCGCGGCAATCAGCCCCAGCATTTT.

This clonotype was recorded a few times. The rearrangement links TRBV7-6 to TRBJ1-2; a weak D match, TRBD1 (6 bases). The CDR3 is 13 amino acids. V lost 1 base, J lost 7 bases, and 10 bases lay in between. CDR1 is SGHVS and CDR2 is FNYEAQ in the germline V gene. The CDR3 region is CASSLGGPGGYTF. In nucleotides, the CDR3 is TGTGCCAGCAGCTTAGGGGGGCCCGGTGGCTACACCTTC.

This chain connects TRBV7-3 to TRBJ1-2; TRBD1 is a possible D gene (6 bases). V shed 5 bases and J shed 7 bases, with 14 bases lying between them. The germline CDR1 and CDR2 sequences are SGHTA and FQGTGA. This CDR3 comprises 13 residues. In DNA form, the CDR3 reads TGTGCCAGCAGCCCCGAGGGGGGTAGTGGCTACACCTTC. Translated: CASSPEGGSGYTF.

This clonotype was observed a few times. This sequence joins TRBV28 and TRBJ2-2; D assignment may be TRBD1 or TRBD2 (5 bases each). CDR1 and CDR2 (germline): MDHEN, SYDVKM. The CDR3 loop spans 14 amino acids. The CDR3 DNA follows: TGTGCAGCGGAAGGGGCGTTAGATACCGGGGAGCTGTTTTTT. It translates to CAAEGALDTGELFF.